This is a list of T cell receptor beta chains from one sample in a study of monozygotic twins with inflammatory bowel disease. TCRdb re-called the 5' RACE reads; every CDR3 protein appears as one record, without DNA. The sample holds around 200,000 distinct CDR3 sequences. The sequenced sample was blood. The source is a human donor with ulcerative colitis or Crohn's disease, or a healthy co-twin of an affected twin (not recorded which). Both conserved end residues are part of each CDR3.

TRBV21-1	TRBJ2-2	CASRGDRGILRTTGELFF
TRBV13	TRBJ1-6	CASSLTGGDSPLHF
TRBV2	TRBJ2-3	CASSERRGSDTQYF
TRBV2	TRBJ1-2	CASSVWGSRGYTF
TRBV20-1	TRBJ2-7	CSARALGTSGASVRGEQYF
TRBV19	TRBJ2-7	CASSISDYEQYF
TRBV12-3/TRBV12-4	TRBJ1-2	CASSLNGAYGYTF
TRBV7-2	TRBJ2-5	CASSSDRGQETQYF
TRBV18	TRBJ1-1	CASSPLGSTEAFF
TRBV12-3/TRBV12-4	TRBJ1-1	CASTLATYSRAFF
TRBV12-3/TRBV12-4	TRBJ2-3	CASSFIIGYTDTQYF
TRBV2	TRBJ1-5	CASSTLGQVYQPQHF
TRBV4-1	TRBJ2-5	CASSPAPSADAQYF
TRBV4-1	TRBJ2-1	CASSQEGGGPQFF
TRBV5-1	TRBJ1-5	CASSLGEGGGNQPQHF
TRBV29-1	TRBJ2-3	CSVGTEPTDTQYF
TRBV18	TRBJ1-5	CASSQQDTTSNQPQHF
TRBV6-1	TRBJ1-4	CASSEARATGSANEKLFF
TRBV4-1	TRBJ1-1	CASSQPGYTEAFF
TRBV5-5	TRBJ2-2	CASSFDLAIRELFF
TRBV5-1	TRBJ1-1	CASSPRRGGRSTEAFF
TRBV29-1	TRBJ1-2	CSVETEKVYGYTF
TRBV12-3/TRBV12-4	TRBJ1-1	CATRFGRQNTEAFF
TRBV5-1	TRBJ1-5	CASSLTGQNQPQHF
TRBV6-2/TRBV6-3	TRBJ2-2	CASSKTGELFF
TRBV12-3/TRBV12-4	TRBJ2-1	CASTLRDRADEQFF
TRBV4-2	TRBJ2-2	CASSHAGTSGGFETGELFF
TRBV5-1	TRBJ2-7	CASSLGIGQSLYEQYF
TRBV2	TRBJ1-1	CASSALGATSTEAFF
TRBV7-9	TRBJ2-1	CASSPSGLAGGYEQFF
TRBV19	TRBJ1-5	CASSAGLNQPQHF
TRBV12-1	TRBJ1-5	CASSRFYWYNQPQHF
TRBV6-5	TRBJ2-3	CASSYPEAGGPTDTQYF
TRBV15	TRBJ1-2	CATSRDWPAYGYTF
TRBV6-6	TRBJ1-2	CASSYVLWDGYTF
TRBV5-1	TRBJ2-7	CASSLRNTMDEQYF
TRBV5-4	TRBJ2-2	CASSHGQEAYAGELFF
TRBV25-1	TRBJ1-4	CASSAHGTGTREKLFF
TRBV20-1	TRBJ1-1	CSATGDRVNTEAFF
TRBV20-1	TRBJ2-1	CSARGAVSNNEQFF
TRBV7-9	TRBJ2-5	CASSPWPRAQETQYF
TRBV4-1	TRBJ1-1	CASSQVQGAKRGAFF
TRBV11-1	TRBJ2-3	CASRRDRGGTDTQYF
TRBV5-6	TRBJ2-7	CASSFNHEQYF
TRBV12-3/TRBV12-4	TRBJ2-2	CASSPPVGAGELFF
TRBV6-1	TRBJ2-3	CASSNRRGSTDTQYF